The T cell receptor (beta chain) described here comes from a study of tumor and adjacent non-tumor tissue in lung cancer. Study overall: Samples averaged approximately 3.9 million productive TCRbeta reads each.

This CDR3 comprises 17 residues. Germline V gene data show CDR1 as SGHAT and CDR2 as FQDESV (reference sequence). This sample's RNA came from whole unsorted tissue. A modified ARM-PCR protocol with three rounds of nested PCR amplified TCRbeta. TCRdb ran MiXCR on the multiplex PCR reads and lists one entry per CDR3 protein. The repertoire holds about 120,000 distinct CDR3 sequences, with about 80% as singletons. Sequences were obtained from lung tumor tissue. The origin of this receptor is a man between 65 and 85 years old with non-small cell lung cancer. This chain links TRBV11-1 with TRBJ2-7; D may be TRBD1 (5 bases). As DNA, the CDR3 is TGTGTTAGCAGCTTAGGTGTCTTGGGCAGGGAAGAACACGAGCAGTACTTC. This encodes CVSSLGVLGREEHEQYF.